The 6 T cell receptor beta chains below come from one sample, sequenced in a study of cytomegalovirus exposure and HLA in healthy donors. PCR amplification relied on 60 Vbeta primers (plus 13 Jbeta primers). Produced via immunoSEQ multiplex PCR; TCRdb's table is partial and in-frame only. This table holds about 70,000 clones, roughly nine tenths found once. Sequencing was done on a sample of PBMCs. The receptors were gathered from a woman aged 25 to 39 in good health and CMV-seropositive.

The chain employs TRBV2 and TRBJ1-2; TRBD1 aligns across 10 bases. J was trimmed by 4 bases and V by 8 bases; bases with no gene match: 7. Germline V gene sequence: CDR1 SNHLY, CDR2 FYNNEI. This CDR3 has 14 amino acids. The CDR3 DNA is TGTGCCAGCCCCGCGGGACAGGGGCTCTATGGCTACACCTTC. Amino acid sequence: CASPAGQGLYGYTF.

The chain is built from TRBV6-1 and TRBJ2-2; TRBD2 is a possible D gene (6 bases). Germline-derived CDR1 and CDR2 are MNHNS and SASEGT. The germline V and J ends were trimmed by 2 bases and 3 bases, with 22 bases remaining between them. The length of the CDR3 is 19 residues. In nucleotides, the CDR3 is TGTGCCAGCAGTGAACCTCCCGGCTGGAGTAGCGGCTACACCGGGGAGCTGTTTTTT. Protein product: CASSEPPGWSSGYTGELFF.

The chain uses TRBV9 and TRBJ2-3, with TRBD2 as a possible D gene (5 bases). V was cut by 0 bases and J by 3 bases, with 8 bases left in between. Germline assignment: CDR1 SGDLS and CDR2 YYNGEE. The CDR3 consists of 14 residues. CDR3 sequence: CASSVAGFTDTQYF. The CDR3 region has the DNA TGTGCCAGCAGCGTAGCGGGATTTACAGATACGCAGTATTTT.

This chain connects TRBV29-1 to TRBJ2-7, with a weak D call TRBD2 (5 bases). V was pared by 4 bases and J by 4 bases, with 14 bases between. Germline CDR1 and CDR2: SQVTM and ANQGSEA. The CDR3 totals 13 residues. CDR3 coding DNA: TGCAGCGTTGTGAGTGGGGAGTCATACGAGCAGTACTTC. Residues: CSVVSGESYEQYF.

Written as DNA, the CDR3 is TGCAGCGTTTTAGATCGAGGCCTGTACAATGAGCAGTTCTTC. It yields the protein CSVLDRGLYNEQFF. The V call is TRBV29-1, the J call TRBJ2-1, with D hard to call. The CDR3 length is 14 residues. Germline CDR1 and CDR2: SQVTM and ANQGSEA. Trimming shortened V by 5 bases and J by 4 bases, and 15 bases separated the two germline ends.

The chain carries TRBV27 and TRBJ1-2, with 7 bases identical to TRBD1. V dropped 6 bases and J dropped 0; count of bases not matched to a gene: 1. The CDR3 loop spans 13 amino acids. The germline gives CDR1 MNHEY, CDR2 SMNVEV (reference sequence). The CDR3 sequence: CASRGTANYGYTF. In nucleotides, the CDR3 is TGTGCCAGCAGAGGGACAGCTAACTATGGCTACACCTTC.